This entry concerns a single T cell receptor beta chain. This specimen comes from a study of blood T cell repertoires in COVID-19. Overall study: The samples span acute and convalescent COVID-19 from the United States, Italy and Spain.

The V end lost 0 bases, the J end lost 0 bases, and 11 bases lay between the germline ends. Germline V CDR1 and CDR2: SEHNR, FQNEAQ (reference sequence). This CDR3 comprises 17 residues. Only in-frame clones appear in the TCRdb table, and some are missing; sequencing was by immunoSEQ multiplex PCR. The sample consists of about 400,000 clones, about 90% of them appearing once. Participant age was roughly 18 to 100 years, and participants resided in fewer than 30 US areas. Assignments of participants to cohorts depended upon their own reported clinical history. The genes are TRBV7-9 and TRBJ2-2, with D maybe TRBD2 (6 bases). This receptor was obtained from a woman in her late teens or twenties with acute COVID-19. The sample comprised PBMCs or T cells enriched from blood (not recorded which). The CDR3 sequence: CASSLASGGTNTGELFF. The CDR3 DNA follows: TGTGCCAGCAGCTTAGCCTCGGGCGGGACGAACACCGGGGAGCTGTTTTTT.